This T cell receptor beta chain comes out of a study of blood T cells in healthy people across ages. Total RNA amounts of at least 6 micrograms were extracted per sample. Regarding the study as a whole: With naive T cell percentage, TCR beta diversity showed a strong correlation. More naive CD4+ cells and higher diversity marked long-lived donors relative to aged donors.

Concerning this clonotype itself: The antigen is undetermined.

The V and J ends lost 5 bases and 9 bases, in that order; junction bases with no gene match: 5. The CDR3 is made up of 14 amino acids. The second PCR ran about 6 to 11 cycles with a sample-barcoded 5' primer and J-beta primers. A single record per CDR3 protein comes from TCRdb applying MiXCR to the 5' RACE reads. The table includes hundreds of thousands of distinct CDR3 sequences, 60% to 80% detected once. Sequenced: blood. This clonotype was obtained from a man aged 25-45 years in good health. V and J are TRBV12-3 or TRBV12-4 and TRBJ2-1; the match to TRBD2 covers 12 bases. Written as DNA, the CDR3 is TGTGCCAGCAGTGCTAGCGGGGGGGCGGGTGAGCAGTTCTTC. Translating it yields CASSASGGAGEQFF.